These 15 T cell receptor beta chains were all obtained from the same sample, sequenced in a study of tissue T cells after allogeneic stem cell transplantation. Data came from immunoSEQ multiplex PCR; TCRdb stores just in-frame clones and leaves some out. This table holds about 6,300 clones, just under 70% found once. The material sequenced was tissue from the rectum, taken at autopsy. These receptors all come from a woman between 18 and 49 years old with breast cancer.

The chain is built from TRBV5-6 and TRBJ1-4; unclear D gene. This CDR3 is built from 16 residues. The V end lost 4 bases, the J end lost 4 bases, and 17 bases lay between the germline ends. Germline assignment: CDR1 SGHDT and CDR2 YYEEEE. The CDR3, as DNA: TGTGCCAGCAGCGCCGGGGTCGGCGGGTTTAATGAAAAACTGTTTTTT. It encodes CASSAGVGGFNEKLFF.

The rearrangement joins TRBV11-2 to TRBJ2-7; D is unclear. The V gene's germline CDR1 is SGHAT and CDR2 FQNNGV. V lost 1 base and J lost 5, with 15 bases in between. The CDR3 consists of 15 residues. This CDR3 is CASSLVPKGRHEQYF. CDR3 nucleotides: TGTGCCAGCAGCTTAGTACCAAAGGGTCGGCACGAGCAGTACTTC.

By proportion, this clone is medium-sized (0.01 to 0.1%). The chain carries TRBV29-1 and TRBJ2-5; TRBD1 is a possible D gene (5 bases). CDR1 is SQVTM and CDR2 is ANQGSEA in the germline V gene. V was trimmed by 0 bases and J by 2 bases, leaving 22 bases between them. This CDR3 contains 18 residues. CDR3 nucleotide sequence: TGCAGCGTTGAAGAAACCCTCGTAGTAGGCAGGGTGCAAGAGACCCAGTACTTC. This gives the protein CSVEETLVVGRVQETQYF.

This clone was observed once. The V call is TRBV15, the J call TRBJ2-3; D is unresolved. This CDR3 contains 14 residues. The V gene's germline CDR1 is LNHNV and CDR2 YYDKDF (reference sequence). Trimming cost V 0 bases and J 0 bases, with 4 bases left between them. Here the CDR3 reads CATSRDISTDTQYF. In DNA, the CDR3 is TGTGCCACCAGCAGAGATATTAGCACAGATACGCAGTATTTT.

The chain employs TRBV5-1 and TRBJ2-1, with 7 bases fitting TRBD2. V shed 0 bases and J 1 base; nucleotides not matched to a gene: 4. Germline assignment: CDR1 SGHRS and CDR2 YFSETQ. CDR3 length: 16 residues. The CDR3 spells CASSLGSGGSYNEQFF. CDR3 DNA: TGCGCCAGCAGCTTGGGTTCGGGGGGTTCCTACAATGAGCAGTTCTTC.

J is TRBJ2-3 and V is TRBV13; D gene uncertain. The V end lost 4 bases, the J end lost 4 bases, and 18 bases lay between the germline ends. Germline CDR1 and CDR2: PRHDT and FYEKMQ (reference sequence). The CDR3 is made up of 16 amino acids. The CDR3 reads CASSSRTGPAADTQYF. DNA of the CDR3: TGTGCCAGCAGCTCGAGGACCGGGCCCGCCGCAGATACGCAGTATTTT. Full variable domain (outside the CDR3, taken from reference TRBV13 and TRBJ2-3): AAGVIQSPRHLIKEKRETATLKCYPIPRHDTVYWYQQGPGQDPQFLISFYEKMQSDKGSIPDRFSAQQFSDYHSELNMSSLELGDSALYFCASSSRTGPAADTQYFGPGTRLTVL.

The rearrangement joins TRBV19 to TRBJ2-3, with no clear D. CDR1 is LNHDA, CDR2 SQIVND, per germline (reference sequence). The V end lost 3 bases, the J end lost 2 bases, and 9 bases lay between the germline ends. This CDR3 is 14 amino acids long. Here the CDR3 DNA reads TGTGCCAGTAGTATCGGTGGTTACACAGATACGCAGTATTTT. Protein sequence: CASSIGGYTDTQYF.

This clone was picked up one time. The CDR3 bases are TGTGCCAGCAGTGAGGGAGGGTTGGGGGGAGAGACCCAGTACTTC. This sequence encodes CASSEGGLGGETQYF. The chain combines TRBV2 with TRBJ2-5, with 7 bases fitting TRBD2. CDR1 is SNHLY and CDR2 is FYNNEI in the germline V gene. The junction had 8 bases not matched to a gene; V was cut back by 3 bases and J by 4 bases. CDR3 length: 15 amino acids.

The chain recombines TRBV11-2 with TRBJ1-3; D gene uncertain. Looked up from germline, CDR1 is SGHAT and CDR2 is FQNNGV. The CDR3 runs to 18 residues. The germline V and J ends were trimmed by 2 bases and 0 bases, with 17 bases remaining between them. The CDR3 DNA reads TGTGCCAGCAGCTTACAGGACGGCTTCGGGGTCTCTGGAAACACCATATATTTT. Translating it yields CASSLQDGFGVSGNTIYF.

The CDR3 loop reads CASSPSWTVSNSPLHF. In DNA, the CDR3 is TGCGCCAGCAGCCCTTCTTGGACAGTCTCTAATTCACCCCTCCACTTT. This chain joins TRBV5-1 and TRBJ1-6; TRBD1 is a possible D gene (6 bases). This CDR3 region has 16 residues. V was clipped by 4 bases and J by 6 bases, with 17 bases between them. Germline CDR1 SGHRS, CDR2 YFSETQ.

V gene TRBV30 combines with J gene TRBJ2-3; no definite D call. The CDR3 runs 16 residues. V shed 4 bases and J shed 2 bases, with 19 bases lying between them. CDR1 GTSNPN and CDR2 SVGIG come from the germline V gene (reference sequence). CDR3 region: CAWTNPLVYSTDTQYF. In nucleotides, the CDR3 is TGTGCCTGGACGAACCCTCTAGTTTACTCCACAGATACGCAGTATTTT.

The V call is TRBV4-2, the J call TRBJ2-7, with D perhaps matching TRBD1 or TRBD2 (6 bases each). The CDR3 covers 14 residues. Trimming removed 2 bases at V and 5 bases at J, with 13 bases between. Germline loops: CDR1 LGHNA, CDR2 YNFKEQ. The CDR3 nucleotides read TGTGCCAGCAGCCAAAGGGGGGCCCACAACGAGCAGTACTTC. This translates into CASSQRGAHNEQYF.

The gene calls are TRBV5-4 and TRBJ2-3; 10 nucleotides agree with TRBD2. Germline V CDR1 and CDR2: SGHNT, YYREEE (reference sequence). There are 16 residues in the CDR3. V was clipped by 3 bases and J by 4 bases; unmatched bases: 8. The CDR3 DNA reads TGTGCCAGCAGCTCGTCTAGCGGGGGTTTGGCAGATACGCAGTATTTT. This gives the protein CASSSSSGGLADTQYF.

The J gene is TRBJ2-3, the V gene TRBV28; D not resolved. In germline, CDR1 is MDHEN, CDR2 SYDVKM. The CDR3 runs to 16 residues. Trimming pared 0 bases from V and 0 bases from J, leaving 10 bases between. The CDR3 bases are TGTGCCAGCAGTTTATGGGTGGACCAAAGCACAGATACGCAGTATTTT. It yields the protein CASSLWVDQSTDTQYF.

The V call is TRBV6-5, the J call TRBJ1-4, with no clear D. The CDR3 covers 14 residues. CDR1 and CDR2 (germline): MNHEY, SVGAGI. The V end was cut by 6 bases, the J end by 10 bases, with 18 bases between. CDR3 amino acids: CASSWEKEDGKLFF. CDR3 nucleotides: TGTGCCAGCAGCTGGGAAAAGGAGGATGGAAAACTGTTTTTT.